The 9 T cell receptor beta chains below all came from one sample that was sequenced in a study of naive and memory T cell subsets. Two oligonucleotides, mixed equimolar, formed the beta constant-region primer covering TRBC1 and TRBC2. TCRdb itself ran the UMI-ligation and nested PCR reads through MiXCR, one entry per CDR3 protein. The profile shows some 150,000 distinct CDR3 sequences, approximately 15% of them singletons. The specimen sequenced was naive CD4+ T cells from blood. These TCRs come from a human donor in good health.

Only a few counts were recorded for this clonotype. The chain carries TRBV27 and TRBJ2-7; 7 nucleotides agree with TRBD1. V gave up 6 bases and J gave up 6 bases; unmatched junction bases: 5. Germline V lookup: CDR1 MNHEY, CDR2 SMNVEV (reference sequence). The CDR3 runs 12 residues. CDR3 DNA: TGTGCCAGCAGGACAGGGTACAGCGAGCAGTACTTC. Translating it yields CASRTGYSEQYF.

The table lists this clonotype with a few counts. V usage is TRBV29-1 and J usage is TRBJ2-1; 11 nucleotides align to TRBD2. V trimming: 3 bases; J trimming: 3 bases; junction bases outside the gene matches: 7. This CDR3 has 16 amino acids. Per germline, CDR1 SQVTM and CDR2 ANQGSEA. This chain's CDR3 is CSVDVAGGGGYNEQFF. CDR3 in DNA: TGCAGCGTTGATGTAGCGGGAGGGGGGGGCTACAATGAGCAGTTCTTC.

This clonotype has just a few counts. The V and J genes are TRBV20-1 and TRBJ2-3; 12 bases line up with TRBD2. Looked up from germline, CDR1 is DFQATT and CDR2 is SNEGSKA (reference sequence). V gave up 3 bases and J gave up 2 bases; unmatched junction bases: 9. The CDR3 is 17 amino acids. The CDR3 DNA reads TGCAGTGCTAGCCCCATCGGACTAGCGGGGTTCACAGATACGCAGTATTTT. This translates into CSASPIGLAGFTDTQYF.

This clonotype was seen repeatedly, ten times or more. This chain connects TRBV3-1 to TRBJ1-1; D is ambiguous. CDR1 is LGHDT and CDR2 is YNNKEL in the germline V gene (reference sequence). This CDR3 is built from 13 residues. V dropped 1 base and J dropped 2 bases, with 5 bases sitting between them. This CDR3 is CASSQGVNTEAFF. The DNA of the CDR3 is TGTGCCAGCAGCCAAGGGGTTAACACTGAAGCTTTCTTT.

This clonotype was recorded many times. The chain carries TRBV10-3 and TRBJ2-7; D not certain. From germline, CDR1 is ENHRY and CDR2 SYGVKD. This CDR3 is built from 11 residues. V was trimmed by 3 bases and J by 3 bases, leaving 3 bases between them. CDR3 residues: CAISEDYEQYF. Here the CDR3 DNA reads TGTGCCATCAGTGAAGACTACGAGCAGTACTTC.

The rearrangement uses TRBV12-3 or TRBV12-4 and TRBJ1-5; D is perhaps TRBD1 (5 bases). The V and J ends lost 5 bases and 5 bases respectively, with 13 bases between them. CDR3 length: 14 amino acids. The CDR3 sequence is CASSLYQGYQPQHF. The CDR3 coding sequence is TGTGCCAGCAGTCTTTACCAGGGCTATCAGCCCCAGCATTTT.

In this sample, this clonotype turned up once. This chain uses TRBV18 with TRBJ2-7; TRBD2 agrees at 7 bases. The CDR3 has 13 amino acids. The germline gives CDR1 KGHSH, CDR2 LQKENI. The ends lost 2 bases at V and 6 bases at J; junction bases unmatched: 4. The CDR3, as DNA: TGTGCCAGCTCACCAGGGACTACCAGCGAGCAGTACTTC. Translated, it gives CASSPGTTSEQYF.

The chain joins TRBV7-2 to TRBJ2-5, with D uncertain. The CDR3 consists of 15 residues. CDR1 and CDR2 (germline): SGHTA, FQGNSA. The germline V and J ends were trimmed by 5 bases and 5 bases, with 18 bases remaining between them. The CDR3 DNA follows: TGTGCCAGCAGCCCCCGGCTCCGGGTGGAGGAGACCCAGTACTTC. Translating gives CASSPRLRVEETQYF.

The sample holds a few counts of this clonotype. The chain combines TRBV19 with TRBJ2-5; TRBD1 matches 10 bases. CDR1 is LNHDA and CDR2 is SQIVND in the germline V gene (reference sequence). The CDR3 loop spans 16 amino acids. After removal of 7 bases from V and 4 bases from J, the junction contained 12 bases not matched to a gene. DNA for the CDR3: TGTGCCAGTATGATGGGGGACAGGGGTGGACGAGAGACCCAGTACTTC. Translating it yields CASMMGDRGGRETQYF.